This is a list of T cell receptor beta chains from one sample in a study of blood T cells in healthy people across ages. TCRdb used MiXCR to reprocess the 5' RACE reads, holding one entry per CDR3 protein. The sample carries 1.5 million to 1.8 million distinct CDR3 sequences, approximately 43% recorded once. The sequenced sample consisted of blood. These receptors were obtained from a woman aged 18-35 years in good health. The CDR3 runs from the conserved cysteine through the conserved F or W. Only some rows state a clone size, as once, few, many or a class for expanded clones.

j_call,clone_size,v_call,cdr3_aa
TRBJ2-3,NA,TRBV29-1,CSVTGDTDTQYF
NA,once,TRBV4-3,CASSQGNHAYNEQYF
TRBJ2-7,many,TRBV29-1,CSVEDRDSYEQYF
TRBJ1-1,NA,TRBV30,CAWSVRNTEAFF
TRBJ1-2,few,TRBV7-9,CASRDGLVYGYTF
NA,NA,TRBV29-1,CSVGEYEGGETQYF
TRBJ2-1,few,TRBV7-8,CASSFSGQDPYNEQFF
TRBJ2-2,NA,TRBV24-1,CATSAGFTGELFF
TRBJ2-5,NA,TRBV7-9,CASSSLSRDRVEVEQYF
TRBJ1-5,few,TRBV12-3/TRBV12-4,CASSLVLYSNQPQHF
TRBJ2-2,NA,TRBV4-3,CASSRTPSGIAGELSF
TRBJ2-7,NA,TRBV12-3/TRBV12-4,CASSASGTISYEQYF
TRBJ2-7,many,TRBV29-1,CSVEFGSRYEQYF
TRBJ2-1,few,TRBV4-1,CASSQPRTGTNEQFF
TRBJ2-3,NA,TRBV19,CASRDAGPQDTQYF
NA,few,TRBV10-2,CASSEYLAGEQYF
TRBJ2-3,few,TRBV12-3/TRBV12-4,CASSFGGGWTDTQYF